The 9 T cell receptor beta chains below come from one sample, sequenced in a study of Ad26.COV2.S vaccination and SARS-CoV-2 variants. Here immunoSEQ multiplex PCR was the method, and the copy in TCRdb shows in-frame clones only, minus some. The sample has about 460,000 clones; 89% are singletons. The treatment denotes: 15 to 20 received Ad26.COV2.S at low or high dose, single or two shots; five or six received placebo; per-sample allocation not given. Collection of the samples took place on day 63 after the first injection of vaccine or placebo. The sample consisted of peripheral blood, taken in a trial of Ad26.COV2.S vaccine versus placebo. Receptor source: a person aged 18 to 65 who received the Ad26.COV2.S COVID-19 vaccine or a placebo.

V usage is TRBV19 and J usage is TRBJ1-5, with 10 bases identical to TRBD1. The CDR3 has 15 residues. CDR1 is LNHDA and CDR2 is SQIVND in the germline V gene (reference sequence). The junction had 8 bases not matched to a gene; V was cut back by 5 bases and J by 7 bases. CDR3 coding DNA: TGTGCCAGTAGTGAGTGGGACAGGGGCCAACAGCCCCAGCATTTT. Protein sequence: CASSEWDRGQQPQHF.

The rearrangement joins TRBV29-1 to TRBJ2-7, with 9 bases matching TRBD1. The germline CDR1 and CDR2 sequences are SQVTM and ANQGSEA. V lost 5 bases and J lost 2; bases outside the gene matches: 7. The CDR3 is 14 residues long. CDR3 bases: TGCAGCGTTTTCCGTACAGGGGGCGCCTACGAGCAGTACTTC. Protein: CSVFRTGGAYEQYF.

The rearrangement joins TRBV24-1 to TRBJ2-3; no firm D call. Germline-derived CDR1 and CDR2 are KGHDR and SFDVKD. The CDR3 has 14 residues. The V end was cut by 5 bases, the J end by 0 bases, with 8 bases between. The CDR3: CATSVSASTDTQYF. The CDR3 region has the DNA TGTGCCACCAGTGTATCCGCTAGCACAGATACGCAGTATTTT.

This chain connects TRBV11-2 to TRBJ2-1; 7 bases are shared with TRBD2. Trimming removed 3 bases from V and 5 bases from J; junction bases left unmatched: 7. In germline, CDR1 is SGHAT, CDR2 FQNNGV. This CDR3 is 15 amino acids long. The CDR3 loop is CASSFLAGAHNEQFF. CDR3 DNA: TGTGCCAGCAGCTTCTTGGCGGGAGCCCACAATGAGCAGTTCTTC.

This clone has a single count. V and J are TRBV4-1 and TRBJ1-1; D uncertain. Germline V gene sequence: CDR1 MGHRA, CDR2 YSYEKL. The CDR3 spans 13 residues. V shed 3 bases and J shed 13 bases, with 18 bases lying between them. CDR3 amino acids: CASSQIASTAHFF. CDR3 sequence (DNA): TGCGCCAGCAGCCAGATCGCGAGCACAGCGCATTTCTTT.

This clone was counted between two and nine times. CDR3 loop: CASSFGSTIGETQYF. The DNA of the CDR3 is TGTGCCAGCAGCTTCGGTTCGACCATCGGGGAGACCCAGTACTTC. This chain connects TRBV7-2 to TRBJ2-5; D unresolved. Germline CDR1 reads SGHTA; CDR2 reads FQGNSA. Trimming shortened V by 3 bases and J by 5 bases, and 16 bases separated the two germline ends. The CDR3 runs 15 residues.

CDR3 protein: CASSRKGANEQYF. The CDR3 coding sequence is TGTGCCAGCAGCCGAAAGGGGGCCAACGAGCAGTACTTC. The chain uses TRBV7-9 and TRBJ2-7; 7 bases match TRBD1. Germline values: CDR1 SEHNR, CDR2 FQNEAQ (reference sequence). The ends lost 5 bases at V and 5 bases at J; junction bases unmatched: 6. The CDR3 consists of 13 residues. Filled out from reference TRBV7-9 and TRBJ2-7, the complete variable domain reads DTGVSQNPRHKITKRGQNVTFRCDPISEHNRLYWYRQTLGQGPEFLTYFQNEAQLEKSRLLSDRFSAERPKGSFSTLEIQRTEQGDSAMYLCASSRKGANEQYFGPGTRLTVT.

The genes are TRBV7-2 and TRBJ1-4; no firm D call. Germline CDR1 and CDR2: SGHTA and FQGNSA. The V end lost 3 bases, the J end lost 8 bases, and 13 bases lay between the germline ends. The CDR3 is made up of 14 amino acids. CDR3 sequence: CASSLDNGREKLFF. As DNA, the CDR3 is TGTGCCAGCAGCTTGGATAATGGGCGAGAAAAACTGTTTTTT.

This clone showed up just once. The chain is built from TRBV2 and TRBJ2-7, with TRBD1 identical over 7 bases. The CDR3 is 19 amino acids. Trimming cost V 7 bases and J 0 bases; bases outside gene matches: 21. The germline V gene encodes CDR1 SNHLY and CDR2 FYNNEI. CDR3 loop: CASNEYWTGDLISSYEQYF. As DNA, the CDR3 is TGTGCCAGCAACGAGTATTGGACAGGAGACCTGATTAGCTCCTACGAGCAGTACTTC.